A single sample gave rise to the 5 T cell receptor beta chains below, sequenced in a study of CXCR3-negative and CXCR3-positive naive CD8 T cells (dated by TCRdb to the late 2010s). TCRdb shows the sequencer as NextSeq 550. The Human TCR Profiling Kit (MiLaboratory) was used to make UMI-labeled 5' RACE TRB cDNA libraries. TCRdb reprocessed the sequencing reads and holds a single record per CDR3 protein sequence, with no DNA. The sample's table lists a count of about 42,000 distinct CDR3 sequences. 2.5% of the sample is held by the ten biggest clonotypes. The material sequenced was naive CXCR3- CD8+ T cells from blood. What the cell subset or site label conveys for this sample: CD45RO-CCR7+CD27+CD95- naive CD8+ T cells lacking CXCR3 (TNR3-). The receptors shown here come from a human donor in good health. Some clones in this sample may be carry-over from other donors' samples.

The gene calls are TRBV29-1 and TRBJ2-7. The CDR3 extends over 13 amino acids. Germline CDR1 reads SQVTM; CDR2 reads ANQGSEA. The CDR3 loop is CSVDSAESYEQYF.

CDR3 residues: CASKVAGNYNEQFF. This sequence joins TRBV19 and TRBJ2-1; with no DNA, the TCRdb D assignment of TRBD2 cannot be verified. The CDR3 runs 14 residues. Germline V gene data show CDR1 as LNHDA and CDR2 as SQIVND (reference sequence).

CDR3 amino acids: CASSLLDRNTEAFF. The chain combines TRBV5-1 with TRBJ1-1. CDR1 and CDR2 from the germline V gene are SGHRS and YFSETQ. This CDR3 comprises 14 residues.

The V gene is TRBV7-2, the J gene TRBJ1-5. CDR3 size: 15 residues. Germline-derived CDR1 and CDR2 are SGHTA and FQGNSA. CDR3 sequence: CASSPVPRSNQPQHF. The complete variable domain, with remaining parts taken from reference TRBV7-2 and TRBJ1-5, reads GAGVSQSPSNKVTEKGKDVELRCDPISGHTALYWYRQSLGQGLEFLIYFQGNSAPDKSGLPSDRFSAERTGGSVSTLTIQRTQQEDSAVYLCASSPVPRSNQPQHFGDGTRLSIL.

The chain uses TRBV6-2 or TRBV6-3 and TRBJ2-2; checking the TCRdb D call of TRBD2 is not possible without DNA. The CDR3 runs to 14 residues. Germline CDR1 is MNHEY and CDR2 is SVGEGT. This chain's CDR3 is CASSYSLVPGELFF.